These 24 T cell receptor beta chains were all obtained from the same sample, sequenced in a study of neoadjuvant nivolumab and ipilimumab in lung cancer (TCRdb year 2020). Libraries came from the immunoSEQ multiplex PCR assay. The immuneACCESS repertoire file appears here via TCRdb, limited to in-frame rearrangements. These files lack a portion of the clones; in checked studies, under half of the deficit traces to unresolved V genes, and the cause of the others is not known. This sample is represented by thousands of clones; around 82% of them were singletons. Clones ranked in the top ten supply about 8% of the sample. Per the publication, the time point label means: at surgical resection after neoadjuvant nivolumab +/- ipilimumab. The specimen was tumor tissue, collected after neoadjuvant nivolumab, alone or with ipilimumab, at or shortly before surgery. These receptors were obtained from an adult with non-small cell lung cancer.

V gene TRBV6-1 combines with J gene TRBJ1-2; D is possibly TRBD1 (5 bases). Germline-derived CDR1 and CDR2 are MNHNS and SASEGT. The CDR3 spans 14 residues. With 1 base removed from V and 4 bases from J, the gap between germline ends came to 10 bases. The DNA of the CDR3 is TGTGCCAGCAGTGAAGGTTTACAGGTCTATGGCTACACCTTC. Translation gives CASSEGLQVYGYTF.

The chain is built from TRBV11-2 and TRBJ2-1; 8 bases align to TRBD1. The V and J ends lost 6 bases and 2 bases, in that order; junction bases with no gene match: 9. Germline V gene lookup returns CDR1 SGHAT and CDR2 FQNNGV. The CDR3 spans 16 residues. Written as DNA, the CDR3 is TGTGCCAGCAGACAGGGGGTGGGAGCAGCCTACAATGAGCAGTTCTTC. This gives the protein CASRQGVGAAYNEQFF.

This CDR3 reads CASSYSRGMSQPQHF. CDR3 DNA sequence: TGTGCCAGCAGTTACTCTCGGGGGATGAGTCAGCCCCAGCATTTT. The gene calls are TRBV6-5 and TRBJ1-5; D perhaps matches TRBD1 (5 bases). The V and J ends lost 0 bases and 6 bases respectively, with 12 bases between them. The CDR3 is made up of 15 amino acids. CDR1 is MNHEY and CDR2 is SVGAGI in the germline V gene.

This rearrangement joins TRBV7-2 to TRBJ1-4; D is perhaps TRBD1 (5 bases). The ends were cut back, 2 bases at V and 6 bases at J, with 19 bases in the middle. The CDR3 totals 17 residues. Germline V lookup: CDR1 SGHTA, CDR2 FQGNSA. DNA of the CDR3: TGTGCCAGCAGCTTAAGATTCGGGCTGGGGGTTGATGAAAAACTGTTTTTT. It is translated as CASSLRFGLGVDEKLFF.

The chain recombines TRBV5-1 with TRBJ1-3; 8 nucleotides line up with TRBD1. With 4 bases clipped from V and 0 bases from J, the junction kept 9 bases outside the gene matches. Germline V lookup: CDR1 SGHRS, CDR2 YFSETQ. The CDR3 is 17 residues long. CDR3 region: CASSIGQGFNSGNTIYF. CDR3 sequence (DNA): TGCGCCAGCAGCATCGGACAGGGTTTTAACTCTGGAAACACCATATATTTT. The entire variable domain, with the rest obtained from reference TRBV5-1 and TRBJ1-3, is as follows: KAGVTQTPRYLIKTRGQQVTLSCSPISGHRSVSWYQQTPGQGLQFLFEYFSETQRNKGNFPGRFSGRQFSNSRSEMNVSTLELGDSALYLCASSIGQGFNSGNTIYFGEGSWLTVV.

By frequency in the sample, this clone is medium-sized. This rearrangement joins TRBV5-6 to TRBJ2-7, with D possibly TRBD1 on 5 matching bases. The V end was cut by 4 bases, the J end by 4 bases, with 15 bases between. The CDR3 spans 14 residues. Per germline, CDR1 SGHDT and CDR2 YYEEEE. DNA for the CDR3: TGTGCCAGCAGCCATACAGGTTATCCGTACGAGCAGTACTTC. Translated: CASSHTGYPYEQYF.

This chain links TRBV2 with TRBJ2-7; no clear D. Germline lookup yields CDR1 SNHLY and CDR2 FYNNEI. V lost 7 bases, J lost 0 bases, and 13 bases lay in between. This CDR3 has 14 residues. The CDR3 sequence: CASKGTSNSYEQYF. Here the CDR3 DNA reads TGTGCCAGCAAAGGTACTTCCAACTCCTACGAGCAGTACTTC.

The sample holds one count of this clone. This chain joins TRBV6-1 and TRBJ1-5; 8 bases line up with TRBD1. J gave up 6 bases and V 5 bases, and 3 bases lay outside the gene matches. Germline V gene lookup returns CDR1 MNHNS and CDR2 SASEGT. This CDR3 is built from 13 residues. CDR3 in amino acids: CASSLDRGQPQHF. Written as DNA, the CDR3 is TGTGCCAGCAGTCTAGACAGGGGTCAGCCCCAGCATTTT.

The V gene is TRBV4-2, the J gene TRBJ1-1; 8 bases are shared with TRBD1. Germline V CDR1 and CDR2: LGHNA, YNFKEQ. Trimming took 5 bases from V and 8 from J; bases not matched to a gene: 7. The CDR3 runs 13 residues. CDR3 residues: CASSASGTGEAFF. DNA for the CDR3: TGTGCCAGCAGCGCATCCGGGACAGGCGAAGCTTTCTTT.

This chain links TRBV30 with TRBJ1-3; the D gene is possibly TRBD1 (5 bases). Germline V CDR1 and CDR2: GTSNPN, SVGIG (reference sequence). The V end lost 4 bases, the J end lost 2 bases, and 12 bases lay between the germline ends. CDR3 size: 14 residues. The CDR3 DNA reads as TGTGCCTGGACCCCTGGGACTGCTGGAAACACCATATATTTT. It is translated as CAWTPGTAGNTIYF.

The V gene is TRBV4-2, the J gene TRBJ2-1, with D possibly being TRBD1 (6 bases). V gave up 1 base and J gave up 9 bases, with 13 bases separating them. CDR1 and CDR2 (germline): LGHNA, YNFKEQ. This CDR3 comprises 14 residues. CDR3 DNA: TGTGCCAGCAGCCAAGGGGGGCTAGCTGGTGAGCAGTTCTTC. It encodes CASSQGGLAGEQFF.

This clone was seen a single time. This rearrangement joins TRBV6-5 to TRBJ1-1; 7 bases are a match to TRBD1. This CDR3 has 14 residues. Germline CDR1 MNHEY, CDR2 SVGAGI. Losses at the gene ends were 4 bases for V and 6 bases for J; bases not matched to a gene: 8. The chain's CDR3 is CASSFQQGLAEAFF. CDR3 bases: TGTGCCAGCAGTTTTCAACAGGGGTTGGCTGAAGCTTTCTTT.

The rearrangement links TRBV5-1 to TRBJ1-1, with 7 bases matching TRBD1. Looked up from germline, CDR1 is SGHRS and CDR2 is YFSETQ. The CDR3 is 14 residues long. J lost 10 bases, V lost 1 base, and 10 bases had no gene match. Written as DNA, the CDR3 is TGCGCCAGCAGCTTGTTCCCCGCAGCAGGGGGAGCTTTCTTT. This sequence encodes CASSLFPAAGGAFF.

The chain uses TRBV5-1 and TRBJ1-1; TRBD1 matches 8 bases. Germline V gene sequence: CDR1 SGHRS, CDR2 YFSETQ. The CDR3 has 18 amino acids. The trim removed 0 bases at V and 3 bases at J, leaving 13 bases unmatched. The CDR3, as DNA: TGCGCCAGCAGCTTGGTTTTTTCCGCCAGGGGGCCTGACACTGAAGCTTTCTTT. It is translated as CASSLVFSARGPDTEAFF.

V is TRBV19 and J is TRBJ2-6, with no clear D. Germline lookup yields CDR1 LNHDA and CDR2 SQIVND (reference sequence). The CDR3 contains 15 residues. Trimming cost V 3 bases and J 0 bases, with 6 bases left between them. Here the CDR3 reads CASSIFTSGANVLTF. The CDR3 bases are TGTGCCAGTAGTATTTTCACCTCTGGGGCCAACGTCCTGACTTTC.

This clone was observed once. V usage is TRBV7-2 and J usage is TRBJ1-5; D is undetermined. The ends were cut back, 2 bases at V and 5 bases at J, with 7 bases in the middle. Germline loops: CDR1 SGHTA, CDR2 FQGNSA. The CDR3 consists of 13 residues. Here the CDR3 DNA reads TGTGCCAGCAGCTTACAAGGAGATCAGCCCCAGCATTTT. Amino acid sequence: CASSLQGDQPQHF.

The genes are TRBV18 and TRBJ1-1, with D uncertain. V was clipped by 4 bases and J by 0 bases, with 9 bases between them. Per the germline V gene, CDR1 is KGHSH and CDR2 is LQKENI. This CDR3 has 14 amino acids. CDR3 sequence: CASSLSTVNTEAFF. CDR3 DNA: TGTGCCAGCTCACTTTCGACCGTGAACACTGAAGCTTTCTTT.

V is TRBV14 and J is TRBJ1-2; D call uncertain. V was clipped by 4 bases and J by 8 bases, with 20 bases between them. The germline V gene encodes CDR1 SGHDN and CDR2 FVKESK. This CDR3 has 15 amino acids. DNA of the CDR3: TGTGCCAGCAGCCCCCAGGTCTCGGGGTTCGGGGGCTACACCTTC. Protein product: CASSPQVSGFGGYTF.

The V call is TRBV5-1, the J call TRBJ1-2; 8 bases line up with TRBD1. In germline, CDR1 is SGHRS, CDR2 YFSETQ. Trimming cost V 0 bases and J 5 bases; bases outside gene matches: 6. This CDR3 has 15 residues. CDR3 sequence reads: CASSLGGQGAYGYTF. CDR3 sequence (DNA): TGCGCCAGCAGCTTGGGGGGCCAGGGGGCTTATGGCTACACCTTC.

The chain has TRBV27 and TRBJ2-2; D gene unclear. Per the germline V gene, CDR1 is MNHEY and CDR2 is SMNVEV (reference sequence). The CDR3 totals 12 residues. V shed 2 bases and J shed 2 bases, with 0 bases lying between them. CDR3 region: CASSLNTGELFF. CDR3 DNA: TGTGCCAGCAGTTTAAACACCGGGGAGCTGTTTTTT.

This clone was counted a few times. The chain employs TRBV7-8 and TRBJ2-5; D call uncertain. Germline assignment: CDR1 SGHVS and CDR2 FQNEAQ. The CDR3 runs to 11 residues. V lost 1 base to trimming and J lost 7 bases, with 4 bases between them. This chain's CDR3 is CASSLGPTQYF. CDR3 sequence (DNA): TGTGCCAGCAGCTTAGGGCCGACCCAGTACTTC. The variable domain in full, completed from reference TRBV7-8 and TRBJ2-5, reads GAGVSQSPRYKVAKRGQDVALRCDPISGHVSLFWYQQALGQGPEFLTYFQNEAQLDKSGLPSDRFFAERPEGSVSTLKIQRTQQEDSAVYLCASSLGPTQYFGPGTRLLVL.

The chain has TRBV30 and TRBJ2-7; TRBD2 aligns across 7 bases. The J segment lost 1 base and the V segment lost 2 bases, leaving 2 bases of the junction unmatched. This CDR3 region has 13 residues. Looked up from germline, CDR1 is GTSNPN and CDR2 is SVGIG (reference sequence). The CDR3 sequence is CAWSIGGSYEQYF. CDR3 in DNA: TGTGCCTGGAGTATCGGGGGGTCCTACGAGCAGTACTTC.

The table lists this clone with a count of one. The chain joins TRBV29-1 to TRBJ2-1; 11 bases fit TRBD2. CDR1 and CDR2 (germline): SQVTM, ANQGSEA. The CDR3 consists of 16 residues. V lost 6 bases and J lost 7; bases outside the gene matches: 14. The CDR3 sequence is CSVPRGTSGSMNEQFF. The CDR3 region has the DNA TGCAGCGTCCCTAGAGGTACTAGCGGGAGTATGAATGAGCAGTTCTTC.

The chain's CDR3 is CASSLARGVSYEQYF. The CDR3 DNA sequence: TGCGCCAGCAGCTTGGCCCGGGGGGTCTCCTACGAGCAGTACTTC. This chain connects TRBV5-1 to TRBJ2-7, with 7 nucleotides matching TRBD2. The CDR3 contains 15 residues. CDR1 SGHRS and CDR2 YFSETQ come from the germline V gene. V lost 0 bases, J lost 0 bases, and 3 bases stayed unmatched.